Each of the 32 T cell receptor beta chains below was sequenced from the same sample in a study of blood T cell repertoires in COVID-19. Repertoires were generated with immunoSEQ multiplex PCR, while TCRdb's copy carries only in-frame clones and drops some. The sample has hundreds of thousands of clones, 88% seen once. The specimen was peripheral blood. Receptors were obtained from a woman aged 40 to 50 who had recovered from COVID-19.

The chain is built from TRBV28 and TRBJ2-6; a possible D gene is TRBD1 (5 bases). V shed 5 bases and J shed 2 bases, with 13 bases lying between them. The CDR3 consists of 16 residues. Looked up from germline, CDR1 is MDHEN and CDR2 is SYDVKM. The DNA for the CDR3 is TGTGCCAGCAGTGCTACCAGGGCCCCTGGGGCCAACGTCCTGACTTTC. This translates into CASSATRAPGANVLTF.

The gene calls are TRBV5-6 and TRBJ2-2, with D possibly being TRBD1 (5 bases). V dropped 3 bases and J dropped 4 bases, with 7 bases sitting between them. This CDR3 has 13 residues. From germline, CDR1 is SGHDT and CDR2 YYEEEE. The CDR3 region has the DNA TGTGCCAGCAGCTGGACACCCACCGGGGAGCTGTTTTTT. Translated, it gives CASSWTPTGELFF.

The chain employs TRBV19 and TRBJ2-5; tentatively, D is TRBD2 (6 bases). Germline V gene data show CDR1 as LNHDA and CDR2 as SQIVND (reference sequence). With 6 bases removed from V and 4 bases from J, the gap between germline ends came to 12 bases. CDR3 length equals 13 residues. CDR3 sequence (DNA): TGTGCCAGTAGGGCCGCGGGGTTAGAGACCCAGTACTTC. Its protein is CASRAAGLETQYF. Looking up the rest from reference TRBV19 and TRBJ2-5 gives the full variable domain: DGGITQSPKYLFRKEGQNVTLSCEQNLNHDAMYWYRQDPGQGLRLIYYSQIVNDFQKGDIAEGYSVSREKKESFPLTVTSAQKNPTAFYLCASRAAGLETQYFGPGTRLLVL.

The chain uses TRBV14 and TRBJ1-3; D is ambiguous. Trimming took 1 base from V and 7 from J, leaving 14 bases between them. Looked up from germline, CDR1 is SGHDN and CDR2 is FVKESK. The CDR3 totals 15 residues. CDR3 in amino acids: CASSQAGGLSNTIYF. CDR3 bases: TGTGCCAGCAGCCAAGCGGGCGGGTTGTCGAACACCATATATTTT.

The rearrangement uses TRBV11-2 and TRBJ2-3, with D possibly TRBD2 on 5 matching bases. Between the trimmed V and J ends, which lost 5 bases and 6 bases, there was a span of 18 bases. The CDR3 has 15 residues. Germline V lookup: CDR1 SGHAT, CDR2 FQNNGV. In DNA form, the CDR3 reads TGTGCCAGCAGCCCCCTCTTCGCGGGCCGGGATACGCAGTATTTT. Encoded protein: CASSPLFAGRDTQYF.

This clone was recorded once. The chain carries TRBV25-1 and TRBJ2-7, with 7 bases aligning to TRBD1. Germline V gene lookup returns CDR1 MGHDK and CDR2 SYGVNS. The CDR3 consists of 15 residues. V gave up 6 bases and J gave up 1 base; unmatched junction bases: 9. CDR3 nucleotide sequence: TGTGCCAGCAGGGGGAGTGGACAGGTTTCCTACGAGCAGTACTTC. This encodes CASRGSGQVSYEQYF.

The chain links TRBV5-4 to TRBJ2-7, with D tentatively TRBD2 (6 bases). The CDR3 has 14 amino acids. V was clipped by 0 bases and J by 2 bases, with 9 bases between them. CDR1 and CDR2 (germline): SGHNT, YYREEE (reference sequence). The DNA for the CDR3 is TGTGCCAGCAGCTTGGCGGGAGTGGCCTACGAGCAGTACTTC. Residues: CASSLAGVAYEQYF.

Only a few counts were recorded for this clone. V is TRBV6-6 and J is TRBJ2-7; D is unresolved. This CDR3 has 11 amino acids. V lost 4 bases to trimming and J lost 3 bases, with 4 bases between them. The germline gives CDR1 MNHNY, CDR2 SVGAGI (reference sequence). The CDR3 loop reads CASSLIYEQYF. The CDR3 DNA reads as TGTGCCAGCAGTTTAATCTACGAGCAGTACTTC.

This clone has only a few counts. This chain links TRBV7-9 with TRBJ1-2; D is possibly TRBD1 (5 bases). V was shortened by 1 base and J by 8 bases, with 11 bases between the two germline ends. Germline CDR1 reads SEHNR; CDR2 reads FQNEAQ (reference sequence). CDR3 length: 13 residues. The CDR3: CASSLEQAKGYTF. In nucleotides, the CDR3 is TGTGCCAGCAGCTTAGAACAGGCTAAAGGCTACACCTTC.

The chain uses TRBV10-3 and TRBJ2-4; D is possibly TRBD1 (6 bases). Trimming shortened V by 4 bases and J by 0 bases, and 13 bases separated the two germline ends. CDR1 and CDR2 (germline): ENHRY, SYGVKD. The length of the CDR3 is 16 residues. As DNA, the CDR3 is TGTGCCATCAGTGCCGGGACACCTTTAGCCAAAAACATTCAGTACTTC. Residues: CAISAGTPLAKNIQYF.

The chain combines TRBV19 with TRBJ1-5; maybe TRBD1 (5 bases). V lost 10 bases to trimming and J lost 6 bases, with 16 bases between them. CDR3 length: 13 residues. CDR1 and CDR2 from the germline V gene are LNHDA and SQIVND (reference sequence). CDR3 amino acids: CATAQGLGQPQHF. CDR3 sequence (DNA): TGTGCCACCGCGCAGGGATTGGGTCAGCCCCAGCATTTT.

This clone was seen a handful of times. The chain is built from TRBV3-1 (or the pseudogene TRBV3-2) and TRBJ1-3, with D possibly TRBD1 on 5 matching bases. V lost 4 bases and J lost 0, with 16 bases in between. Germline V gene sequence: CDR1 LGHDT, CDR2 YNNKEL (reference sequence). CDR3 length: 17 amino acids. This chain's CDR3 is CASSLRGQARSGNTIYF. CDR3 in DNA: TGTGCCAGCAGCCTAAGGGGCCAGGCCCGCTCTGGAAACACCATATATTTT.

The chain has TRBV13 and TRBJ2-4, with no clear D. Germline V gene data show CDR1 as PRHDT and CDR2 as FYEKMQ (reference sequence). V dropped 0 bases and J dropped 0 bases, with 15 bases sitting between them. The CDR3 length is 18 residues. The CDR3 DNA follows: TGTGCCAGCAGCTTAGGTGGTCGTGCGTCCTTAGCCAAAAACATTCAGTACTTC. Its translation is CASSLGGRASLAKNIQYF.

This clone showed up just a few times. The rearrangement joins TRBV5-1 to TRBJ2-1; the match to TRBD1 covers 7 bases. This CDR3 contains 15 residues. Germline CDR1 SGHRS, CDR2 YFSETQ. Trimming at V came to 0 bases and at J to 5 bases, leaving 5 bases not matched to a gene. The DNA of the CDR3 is TGCGCCAGCAGCTTGGACAGGGGTGCTAACAATGAGCAGTTCTTC. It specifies CASSLDRGANNEQFF.

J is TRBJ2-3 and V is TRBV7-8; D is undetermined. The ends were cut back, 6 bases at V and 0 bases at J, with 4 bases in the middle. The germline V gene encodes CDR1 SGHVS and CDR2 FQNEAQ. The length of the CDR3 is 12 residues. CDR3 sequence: CASSSSTDTQYF. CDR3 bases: TGTGCCAGCAGTTCAAGCACAGATACGCAGTATTTT.

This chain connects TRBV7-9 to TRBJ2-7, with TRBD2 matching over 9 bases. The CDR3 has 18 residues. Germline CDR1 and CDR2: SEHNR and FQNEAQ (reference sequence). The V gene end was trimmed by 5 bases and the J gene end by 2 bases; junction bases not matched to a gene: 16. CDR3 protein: CASSIGLAGGRPPYEQYF. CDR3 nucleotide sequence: TGTGCCAGCAGCATAGGCTTGGCGGGGGGGCGTCCCCCCTACGAGCAGTACTTC.

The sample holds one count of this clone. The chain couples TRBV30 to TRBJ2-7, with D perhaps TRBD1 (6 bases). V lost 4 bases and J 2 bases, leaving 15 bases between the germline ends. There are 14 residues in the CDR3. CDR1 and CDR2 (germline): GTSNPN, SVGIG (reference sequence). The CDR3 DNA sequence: TGTGCCTGGAAACCCAGGGGAACCCCCTACGAGCAGTACTTC. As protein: CAWKPRGTPYEQYF.

The DNA of the CDR3 is TGTGCCAGCACGCACGACAGGGGCCCCAATGAGCAGTTCTTC. Translating it yields CASTHDRGPNEQFF. The chain is built from TRBV18 and TRBJ2-1; 8 bases match TRBD1. CDR1 is KGHSH, CDR2 LQKENI, per germline. Trimming cost V 8 bases and J 6 bases; bases outside gene matches: 9. The CDR3 has 14 residues.

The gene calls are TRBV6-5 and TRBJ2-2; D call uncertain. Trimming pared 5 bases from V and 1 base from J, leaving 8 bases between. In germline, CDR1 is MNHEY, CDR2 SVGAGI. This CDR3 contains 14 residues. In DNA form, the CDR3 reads TGTGCCAGCAGTACACAGCTGAACACCGGGGAGCTGTTTTTT. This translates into CASSTQLNTGELFF.

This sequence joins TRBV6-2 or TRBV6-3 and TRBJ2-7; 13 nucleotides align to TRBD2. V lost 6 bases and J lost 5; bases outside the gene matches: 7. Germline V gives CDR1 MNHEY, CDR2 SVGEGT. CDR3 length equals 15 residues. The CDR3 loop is CASSRTSGSMNEQYF. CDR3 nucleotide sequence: TGTGCCAGCAGCCGGACTAGCGGGAGCATGAACGAGCAGTACTTC.

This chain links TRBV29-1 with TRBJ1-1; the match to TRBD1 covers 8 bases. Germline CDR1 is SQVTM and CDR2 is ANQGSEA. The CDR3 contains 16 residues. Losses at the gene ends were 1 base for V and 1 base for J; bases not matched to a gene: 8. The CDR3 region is CSVEVRRGQRNTEAFF. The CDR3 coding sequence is TGCAGCGTTGAAGTCCGCAGGGGGCAGAGGAACACTGAAGCTTTCTTT.

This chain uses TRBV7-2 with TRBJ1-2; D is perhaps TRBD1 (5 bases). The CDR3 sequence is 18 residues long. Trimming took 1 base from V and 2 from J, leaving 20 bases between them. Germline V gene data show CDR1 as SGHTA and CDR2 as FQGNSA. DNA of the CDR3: TGTGCCAGCAGCTTAGAGGTGGGGGGAGGACGGAGAAACTATGGCTACACCTTC. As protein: CASSLEVGGGRRNYGYTF.

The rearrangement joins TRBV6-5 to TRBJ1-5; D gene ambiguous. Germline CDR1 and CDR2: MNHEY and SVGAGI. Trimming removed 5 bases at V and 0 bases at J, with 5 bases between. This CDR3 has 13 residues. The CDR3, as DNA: TGTGCCAGCAGTCGGTCTAGCAATCAGCCCCAGCATTTT. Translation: CASSRSSNQPQHF.

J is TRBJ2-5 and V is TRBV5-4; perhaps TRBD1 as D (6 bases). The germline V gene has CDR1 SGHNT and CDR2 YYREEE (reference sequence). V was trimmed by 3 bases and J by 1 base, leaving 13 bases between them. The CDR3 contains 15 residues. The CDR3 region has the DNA TGTGCCAGCAGCTCCCCCACAGGGATCCAAGAGACCCAGTACTTC. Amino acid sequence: CASSSPTGIQETQYF.

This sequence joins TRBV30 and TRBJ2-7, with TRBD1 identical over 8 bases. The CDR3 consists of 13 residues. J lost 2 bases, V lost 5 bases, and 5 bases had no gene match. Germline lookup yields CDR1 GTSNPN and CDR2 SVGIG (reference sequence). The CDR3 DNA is TGTGCCTGGGCGGACAGGGAACCCTACGAGCAGTACTTC. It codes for CAWADREPYEQYF.

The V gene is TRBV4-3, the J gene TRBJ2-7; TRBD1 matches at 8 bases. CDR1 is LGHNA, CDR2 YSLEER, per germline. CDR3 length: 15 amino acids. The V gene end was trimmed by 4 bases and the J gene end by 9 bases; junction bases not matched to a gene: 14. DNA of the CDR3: TGCGCCAGCAGCCCTGAGTCCGGGACAGGCCGCAGGCAGTACTTC. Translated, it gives CASSPESGTGRRQYF.

The CDR3 protein is CASIRGYGEQFF. The DNA of the CDR3 is TGTGCCAGCATTCGAGGGTACGGTGAGCAGTTCTTC. The V gene is TRBV2, the J gene TRBJ2-1, with D possibly matching TRBD2 (5 bases). The germline CDR1 and CDR2 sequences are SNHLY and FYNNEI. Trimming removed 7 bases from V and 9 bases from J, with 13 bases in between. The CDR3 consists of 12 residues. Full variable domain (remainder filled in from reference TRBV2 and TRBJ2-1): EPEVTQTPSHQVTQMGQEVILRCVPISNHLYFYWYRQILGQKVEFLVSFYNNEISEKSEIFDDQFSVERPDGSNFTLKIRSTKLEDSAMYFCASIRGYGEQFFGPGTRLTVL.

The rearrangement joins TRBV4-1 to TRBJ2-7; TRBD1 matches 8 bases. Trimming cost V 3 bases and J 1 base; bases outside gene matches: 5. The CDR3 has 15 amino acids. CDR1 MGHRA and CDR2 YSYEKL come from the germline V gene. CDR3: CASSQLGQGSYEQYF. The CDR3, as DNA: TGCGCCAGCAGCCAGCTTGGACAGGGTTCCTACGAGCAGTACTTC.

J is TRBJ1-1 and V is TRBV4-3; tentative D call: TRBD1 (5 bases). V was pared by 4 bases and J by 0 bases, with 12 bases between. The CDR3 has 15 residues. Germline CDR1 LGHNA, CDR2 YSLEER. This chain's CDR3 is CASSRDSLMNTEAFF. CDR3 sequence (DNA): TGCGCCAGCAGCCGCGACAGCCTAATGAACACTGAAGCTTTCTTT.

Written as DNA, the CDR3 is TGTGCCAGCAGTACCCGACAGGGACCCCCGAGGGAGTACTTC. Its protein product is CASSTRQGPPREYF. The genes are TRBV28 and TRBJ2-7; 7 bases fit TRBD1. Germline V lookup: CDR1 MDHEN, CDR2 SYDVKM. The CDR3 is made up of 14 amino acids. Trimming took 5 bases from V and 11 from J; bases not matched to a gene: 15.

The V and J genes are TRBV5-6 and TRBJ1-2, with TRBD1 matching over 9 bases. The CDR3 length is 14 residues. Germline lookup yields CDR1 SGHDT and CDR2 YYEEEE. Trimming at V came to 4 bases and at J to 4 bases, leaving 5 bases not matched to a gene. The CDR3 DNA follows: TGTGCCAGCAGCCTAGGACAGGGGAGCTATGGCTACACCTTC. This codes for CASSLGQGSYGYTF.

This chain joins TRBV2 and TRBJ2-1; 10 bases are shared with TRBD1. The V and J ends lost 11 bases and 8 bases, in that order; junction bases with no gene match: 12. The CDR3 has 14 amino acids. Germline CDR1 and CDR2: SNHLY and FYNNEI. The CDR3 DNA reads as TGTGCCTCAACCGGGACAGGGGCTGTCTATGAGCAGTTCTTC. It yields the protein CASTGTGAVYEQFF.